These 8 T cell receptor beta chains share one sample of origin, sequenced in a study of T cell responses to AZD1222 COVID-19 vaccine. The data were produced by immunoSEQ multiplex PCR, yet TCRdb's version contains in-frame clones alone and is incomplete. The table shows roughly 97,000 clones, with about 89% occurring only once. This material consisted of peripheral blood, taken 28 days after the second dose of the MenACWY control vaccine. These receptors came from an adult who received the MenACWY meningococcal vaccine as a control.

The chain employs TRBV5-1 and TRBJ2-3; D may be TRBD2 (5 bases). CDR1 is SGHRS, CDR2 YFSETQ, per germline. V lost 0 bases and J 0 bases, leaving 14 bases between the germline ends. This CDR3 has 17 residues. CDR3 residues: CASSLGPADSSTDTQYF. CDR3 DNA: TGCGCCAGCAGCTTGGGGCCCGCGGACTCTAGCACAGATACGCAGTATTTT. The full variable domain, rest sourced from reference TRBV5-1 and TRBJ2-3, is KAGVTQTPRYLIKTRGQQVTLSCSPISGHRSVSWYQQTPGQGLQFLFEYFSETQRNKGNFPGRFSGRQFSNSRSEMNVSTLELGDSALYLCASSLGPADSSTDTQYFGPGTRLTVL.

The chain carries TRBV21-1 and TRBJ2-7; no check of the table's D call, TRBD1, against the DNA was made. TRBV21-1 is termed a pseudogene. This CDR3 spans 16 amino acids. The CDR3, as DNA: TGTGCCAGCAGCGAGGAACCGGGACAGCTCCCCTACGAGCAGTACTTC. Protein product: CASSEEPGQLPYEQYF.

This sequence joins TRBV9 and TRBJ2-7, with TRBD1 identical over 8 bases. V lost 0 bases, J lost 6 bases, and 8 bases stayed unmatched. The CDR3 spans 15 residues. Germline V gives CDR1 SGDLS, CDR2 YYNGEE. Written as DNA, the CDR3 is TGTGCCAGCAGCGTAGCAGGGGACAGGCTCACCGAGCAGTACTTC. Its translation is CASSVAGDRLTEQYF.

This clone turned up a few times. Other nucleotide sequences in the sample specify the same CDR3. The chain employs TRBV14 and TRBJ2-7; 10 positions agree with TRBD1. This CDR3 has 14 residues. The trim removed 1 base at V and 3 bases at J, leaving 0 bases unmatched. Germline V lookup: CDR1 SGHDN, CDR2 FVKESK. The CDR3 DNA is TGTGCCAGCAGCCAAGGGACAGGGGGCTACGAGCAGTACTTC. Its protein product is CASSQGTGGYEQYF.

This rearrangement joins TRBV10-2 to TRBJ1-1; 10 bases line up with TRBD1. The CDR3 is made up of 14 amino acids. The V gene end was trimmed by 4 bases and the J gene end by 3 bases; junction bases not matched to a gene: 2. The germline gives CDR1 WSHSY, CDR2 SAAADI. CDR3 in amino acids: CASSGDRGDTEAFF. The DNA of the CDR3 is TGCGCCAGCAGTGGGGACAGGGGTGACACTGAAGCTTTCTTT.

The gene calls are TRBV10-1 and TRBJ2-7; TRBD2 agrees at 8 bases. CDR1 and CDR2 from the germline V gene are WNHNN and SYGVQD (reference sequence). This CDR3 is 16 amino acids long. The V and J ends lost 0 bases and 4 bases, in that order; junction bases with no gene match: 8. The DNA of the CDR3 is TGCGCCAGCAGTGAGTCGGGCAGCGGGGGCCGTTACGAGCAGTACTTC. Its protein product is CASSESGSGGRYEQYF.

CDR3 amino acids: CASSSPGLLNEQYF. In DNA form, the CDR3 reads TGTGCCAGCAGTTCCCCCGGGCTATTAAACGAGCAGTACTTC. The chain uses TRBV6-5 and TRBJ2-7; no firm D call. Germline assignment: CDR1 MNHEY and CDR2 SVGAGI. The length of the CDR3 is 14 residues. Trimming took 4 bases from V and 5 from J, leaving 15 bases between them.

This clone was recorded a few times. The V and J genes are TRBV18 and TRBJ1-1, with D possibly matching TRBD1 (6 bases). This CDR3 is built from 15 residues. V lost 1 base to trimming and J lost 3 bases, with 12 bases between them. Per the germline V gene, CDR1 is KGHSH and CDR2 is LQKENI. In DNA, the CDR3 is TGTGCCAGCTCACCACTCGCAGGGGCATACACTGAAGCTTTCTTT. This gives the protein CASSPLAGAYTEAFF.